This T cell receptor beta chain was profiled in a study of graft-versus-host responses after intestinal transplantation. As for the study in general: Recipients uniformly received anti-thymocyte globulin induction, followed by tacrolimus and steroids for 3 to 4 years.

A note on this clone: Mismatch with germline at one junction end may stem from a read error.

CDR1 is SEHNR, CDR2 FQNEAQ, per germline (reference sequence). The CDR3 covers 17 residues. The method was immunoSEQ multiplex PCR; TCRdb's version includes in-frame clones alone and lacks a portion of them. Of 25,000 or so clones in the sample, approximately 90% were seen once. Here the sequenced sample was PBMCs, taken roughly 38 days after intestinal transplant. The chain uses TRBV7-9 and TRBJ2-7; D unclear. This receptor was obtained from a human patient who received an intestinal transplant, so some T cells may come from the graft donor. CDR3 sequence: CASSVALDIKPSYEQYF. The CDR3 nucleotides read TGTGCCAGCAGCGTAGCTCTCGACATAAAACCATCCTACGAGCAGTACTTC.